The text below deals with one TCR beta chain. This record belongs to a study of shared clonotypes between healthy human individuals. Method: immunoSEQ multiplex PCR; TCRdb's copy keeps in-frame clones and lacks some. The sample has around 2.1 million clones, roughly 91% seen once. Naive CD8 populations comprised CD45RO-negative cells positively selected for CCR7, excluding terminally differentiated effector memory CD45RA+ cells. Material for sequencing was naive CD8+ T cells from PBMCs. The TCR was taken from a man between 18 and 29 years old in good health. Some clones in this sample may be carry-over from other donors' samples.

DNA for the CDR3: TGTGCCAGCAGTGTCGGGGGCAACAATCAGCCCCAGCATTTT. It specifies CASSVGGNNQPQHF. The chain combines TRBV28 with TRBJ1-5; perhaps TRBD1 as D (6 bases). This CDR3 has 14 amino acids. Germline V gene sequence: CDR1 MDHEN, CDR2 SYDVKM. V was clipped by 5 bases and J by 3 bases, with 11 bases between them.